These T cell receptor beta chains were read from a single sample in a study of T cells in Graves' hyperthyroidism and ophthalmopathy. MiXCR was run by TCRdb on the multiplex PCR reads, yielding one entry per CDR3 protein. The sample has over 700,000 distinct CDR3 sequences; over 35% are singletons. Sequenced input: blood. The receptor set was obtained from a man between 18 and 29 years old with Graves' hyperthyroidism. CDR3s include the opening cysteine and the closing phenylalanine or tryptophan. The order of the fields is clone size, J gene, D gene, V gene, CDR3 protein, CDR3 DNA. A D gene is named only where the DNA matches it firmly. Clone size is not always given. Where it is, it says once, few, many or a class for expanded clones.

clone size: few
J gene: TRBJ1-1
D gene: .
V gene: TRBV5-1
CDR3 protein: CASSPGGTAEAFF
CDR3 DNA: TGCGCCAGCAGCCCAGGCGGGACGGCTGAAGCTTTCTTT

clone size: few
J gene: TRBJ2-6
D gene: TRBD1
V gene: TRBV7-3
CDR3 protein: CASSPGTGVFSGANVLTF
CDR3 DNA: TGTGCCAGCAGCCCCGGGACAGGAGTATTCTCTGGGGCCAACGTCCTGACTTTC

clone size: many
J gene: TRBJ1-5
D gene: .
V gene: TRBV29-1
CDR3 protein: CSVVLAGRGQPQHF
CDR3 DNA: TGCAGCGTTGTCTTGGCAGGGAGGGGGCAGCCCCAGCATTTT

clone size: few
J gene: TRBJ1-1
D gene: .
V gene: TRBV12-3/TRBV12-4
CDR3 protein: CASNKGEQVVTEAFF
CDR3 DNA: TGTGCCAGCAACAAGGGGGAACAGGTTGTCACTGAAGCTTTCTTT

clone size: .
J gene: TRBJ2-5
D gene: .
V gene: TRBV6-1
CDR3 protein: CASGEYIETQYF
CDR3 DNA: TGTGCCAGTGGGGAGTACATAGAGACCCAGTACTTC

clone size: many
J gene: TRBJ1-4
D gene: TRBD1
V gene: TRBV7-9
CDR3 protein: CASRPGQAEGEKLFF
CDR3 DNA: TGTGCCAGCAGACCCGGACAGGCCGAGGGCGAAAAACTGTTTTTT

clone size: .
J gene: TRBJ1-2
D gene: .
V gene: TRBV6-5
CDR3 protein: CASRNAPGNYTF
CDR3 DNA: TGTGCCAGCAGAAATGCCCCCGGGAACTACACCTTC

clone size: .
J gene: TRBJ2-2
D gene: .
V gene: TRBV19
CDR3 protein: CASRIESLNTGELFF
CDR3 DNA: TGTGCCAGTAGAATAGAGTCCCTGAACACCGGGGAGCTGTTTTTT

clone size: many
J gene: TRBJ2-5
D gene: TRBD2
V gene: TRBV15
CDR3 protein: CATSRDLLAGLQETQYF
CDR3 DNA: TGTGCCACCAGCAGAGATCTGCTAGCGGGACTCCAAGAGACCCAGTACTTC

clone size: .
J gene: TRBJ2-2
D gene: TRBD2
V gene: TRBV7-2
CDR3 protein: CASSDLADKGNTGELFF
CDR3 DNA: TGTGCCAGCAGCGACCTAGCGGACAAGGGGAACACCGGGGAGCTGTTTTTT

clone size: .
J gene: TRBJ2-7
D gene: .
V gene: TRBV29-1
CDR3 protein: CSSRADGAYEQYF
CDR3 DNA: TGCAGCAGTCGGGCGGACGGTGCCTACGAGCAGTACTTC

clone size: many
J gene: TRBJ2-5
D gene: .
V gene: TRBV12-3/TRBV12-4
CDR3 protein: CASSLARGETQYF
CDR3 DNA: TGTGCCAGCAGCCTAGCGCGGGGAGAGACCCAGTACTTC

clone size: many
J gene: TRBJ1-1
D gene: .
V gene: TRBV25-1
CDR3 protein: CASSNEAYWTEAFF
CDR3 DNA: TGTGCCAGCAGCAACGAAGCATATTGGACTGAAGCTTTCTTT

clone size: .
J gene: TRBJ2-7
D gene: .
V gene: TRBV4-1
CDR3 protein: CASSQGHYSYEQYF
CDR3 DNA: TGCGCCAGCAGCCAAGGACACTACTCCTACGAGCAGTACTTC

clone size: .
J gene: TRBJ2-6
D gene: .
V gene: TRBV10-3
CDR3 protein: CASSLQSSGANVLTF
CDR3 DNA: TGTGCCAGCAGCCTACAGAGCTCTGGGGCCAACGTCCTGACTTTC

clone size: .
J gene: TRBJ2-7
D gene: TRBD2
V gene: TRBV2
CDR3 protein: CASSPLALAGVSPSGEQYF
CDR3 DNA: TGTGCCAGCAGTCCCCTCGCGCTAGCGGGAGTTAGTCCCTCGGGCGAGCAGTACTTC

clone size: many
J gene: TRBJ2-5
D gene: .
V gene: TRBV20-1
CDR3 protein: CSAREGQETQYF
CDR3 DNA: TGCAGTGCTAGAGAAGGCCAAGAGACCCAGTACTTC

clone size: .
J gene: TRBJ1-6
D gene: .
V gene: TRBV5-4
CDR3 protein: CASSLGQRPGGYNSPLHF
CDR3 DNA: TGTGCCAGCAGCTTGGGACAAAGACCTGGGGGTTATAATTCACCCCTCCACTTT

clone size: few
J gene: TRBJ2-7
D gene: .
V gene: TRBV4-3
CDR3 protein: CASSNRVNHEQYF
CDR3 DNA: TGCGCCAGCAGCAACAGGGTGAACCACGAGCAGTACTTC

clone size: .
J gene: TRBJ1-1
D gene: TRBD1
V gene: TRBV7-8
CDR3 protein: CASSPQISPTGADTEAFF
CDR3 DNA: TGTGCCAGCAGTCCTCAAATCTCTCCGACAGGGGCCGACACTGAAGCTTTCTTT

clone size: .
J gene: TRBJ2-7
D gene: TRBD1
V gene: TRBV24-1
CDR3 protein: CASSEGTGRYEQYF
CDR3 DNA: TGTGCCAGCAGTGAGGGGACAGGGCGGTACGAGCAGTACTTC

clone size: few
J gene: TRBJ1-2
D gene: TRBD1
V gene: TRBV5-6
CDR3 protein: CASSLPPTGSPAGAYGYTF
CDR3 DNA: TGTGCCAGCAGCTTGCCCCCGACAGGGAGCCCAGCAGGGGCCTATGGCTACACCTTC

clone size: few
J gene: TRBJ2-2
D gene: .
V gene: TRBV24-1
CDR3 protein: CATSEGGAGFTGELFF
CDR3 DNA: TGTGCCACCTCCGAAGGGGGCGCGGGATTCACCGGGGAGCTGTTTTTT

clone size: .
J gene: TRBJ1-1
D gene: .
V gene: TRBV7-2
CDR3 protein: CAGSLGRAATEAFF
CDR3 DNA: TGTGCCGGCAGCCTGGGGAGGGCGGCCACTGAAGCTTTCTTT

clone size: .
J gene: TRBJ2-5
D gene: TRBD2
V gene: TRBV7-9
CDR3 protein: CASSLVRGAVKTQYF
CDR3 DNA: TGTGCCAGCAGCTTAGTGCGGGGGGCCGTGAAGACCCAGTACTTC

clone size: .
J gene: TRBJ2-7
D gene: .
V gene: TRBV5-1
CDR3 protein: CASSLGGGQTASQYF
CDR3 DNA: TGCGCCAGCAGCTTGGGCGGTGGCCAAACAGCTAGTCAGTACTTC

clone size: .
J gene: TRBJ2-7
D gene: TRBD2
V gene: TRBV6-5
CDR3 protein: CASSFSLASEQYF
CDR3 DNA: TGTGCCAGCAGTTTCTCACTAGCGAGCGAGCAGTACTTC

clone size: .
J gene: TRBJ2-7
D gene: .
V gene: TRBV4-1
CDR3 protein: CASSQITTGSSYEQYF
CDR3 DNA: TGCGCCAGCAGCCAGATAACCACCGGGTCCTCCTACGAGCAGTACTTC

clone size: .
J gene: TRBJ1-2
D gene: .
V gene: TRBV7-2
CDR3 protein: CASSQGVREGNRGYTF
CDR3 DNA: TGTGCCAGCAGCCAAGGTGTCAGGGAAGGAAATCGTGGCTACACCTTC

clone size: .
J gene: TRBJ2-5
D gene: .
V gene: TRBV6-5
CDR3 protein: CASSPSTLGNQETQYF
CDR3 DNA: TGTGCCAGCAGTCCCTCAACGTTGGGAAACCAAGAGACCCAGTACTTC

clone size: .
J gene: TRBJ2-6
D gene: .
V gene: TRBV20-1
CDR3 protein: CSANDWGANVLTF
CDR3 DNA: TGCAGTGCAAACGATTGGGGGGCCAACGTCCTGACTTTC

clone size: few
J gene: TRBJ1-1
D gene: .
V gene: TRBV14
CDR3 protein: CASSRIRSSSEAFF
CDR3 DNA: TGTGCCAGCAGCCGAATCCGATCCTCCAGCGAGGCTTTCTTT

clone size: .
J gene: TRBJ2-2
D gene: TRBD2
V gene: TRBV7-6
CDR3 protein: CASSRRSGSETGELFF
CDR3 DNA: TGTGCCAGCAGCCGTCGTAGCGGGAGTGAAACCGGGGAGCTGTTTTTT

clone size: .
J gene: TRBJ2-7
D gene: .
V gene: TRBV9
CDR3 protein: CASSHPLRALYEQYF
CDR3 DNA: TGTGCCAGCAGCCATCCACTTCGGGCCCTATACGAGCAGTACTTC

clone size: many
J gene: TRBJ1-2
D gene: TRBD1
V gene: TRBV7-6
CDR3 protein: CASSPQGAGYGYTF
CDR3 DNA: TGTGCCAGCAGCCCACAGGGGGCTGGGTATGGCTACACCTTC

clone size: .
J gene: TRBJ2-6
D gene: TRBD1
V gene: TRBV14
CDR3 protein: CASSPLGQGITGANVLTF
CDR3 DNA: TGTGCCAGCAGCCCCTTGGGACAGGGAATTACTGGGGCCAACGTCCTGACTTTC

clone size: few
J gene: TRBJ2-2
D gene: TRBD2
V gene: TRBV29-1
CDR3 protein: CSVAAVLLAGGTGELFF
CDR3 DNA: TGCAGCGTCGCCGCCGTATTACTAGCGGGGGGGACCGGGGAGCTGTTTTTT

clone size: .
J gene: TRBJ2-7
D gene: .
V gene: TRBV4-1
CDR3 protein: CASSQDSTAWEQYF
CDR3 DNA: TGCGCCAGCAGCCAAGATTCAACAGCGTGGGAGCAGTACTTC

clone size: few
J gene: TRBJ1-3
D gene: .
V gene: TRBV13
CDR3 protein: CASSAGPGRGNTIYF
CDR3 DNA: TGTGCCAGCAGCGCCGGTCCGGGGCGTGGAAACACCATATATTTT

clone size: .
J gene: TRBJ2-7
D gene: TRBD1
V gene: TRBV2
CDR3 protein: CASGRDRGQYF
CDR3 DNA: TGTGCCAGCGGCCGGGACAGGGGGCAGTACTTC

clone size: many
J gene: TRBJ1-1
D gene: .
V gene: TRBV19
CDR3 protein: CASSTPPRGTEAFF
CDR3 DNA: TGTGCCAGTAGTACACCTCCGAGGGGCACTGAAGCTTTCTTT

clone size: few
J gene: TRBJ2-5
D gene: .
V gene: TRBV19
CDR3 protein: CASSIRRSRGPQWTQYF
CDR3 DNA: TGTGCCAGTAGTATACGACGGAGTCGGGGACCGCAGTGGACCCAGTACTTC

clone size: .
J gene: TRBJ2-5
D gene: TRBD1
V gene: TRBV7-6
CDR3 protein: CASSLSQTGLETQYF
CDR3 DNA: TGTGCCAGCAGCCTATCCCAGACAGGGCTGGAGACCCAGTACTTC

clone size: .
J gene: TRBJ2-2
D gene: .
V gene: TRBV5-1
CDR3 protein: CASSRGGDTGELFF
CDR3 DNA: TGCGCCAGCAGCCGGGGTGGGGACACCGGGGAGCTGTTTTTT

clone size: .
J gene: TRBJ1-4
D gene: TRBD1
V gene: TRBV13
CDR3 protein: CASSMGQGGEKLFF
CDR3 DNA: TGTGCCAGCAGCATGGGACAGGGCGGAGAAAAACTGTTTTTT

clone size: many
J gene: TRBJ1-1
D gene: TRBD1
V gene: TRBV2
CDR3 protein: CASLTGGADTEAFF
CDR3 DNA: TGTGCCAGCCTCACAGGGGGTGCGGACACTGAAGCTTTCTTT

clone size: .
J gene: TRBJ2-5
D gene: TRBD1
V gene: TRBV7-9
CDR3 protein: CASSLGDSLQETQYF
CDR3 DNA: TGTGCCAGCAGCTTAGGGGACAGCCTACAAGAGACCCAGTACTTC

clone size: many
J gene: TRBJ2-5
D gene: TRBD2
V gene: TRBV13
CDR3 protein: CASSSRTSLETQYF
CDR3 DNA: TGTGCCAGCAGCTCACGGACTAGCTTGGAGACCCAGTACTTC

clone size: many
J gene: TRBJ1-1
D gene: TRBD1
V gene: TRBV9
CDR3 protein: CASSVVTGAEAFF
CDR3 DNA: TGTGCCAGCAGCGTAGTGACAGGGGCTGAAGCTTTCTTT

clone size: .
J gene: TRBJ1-3
D gene: .
V gene: TRBV7-2
CDR3 protein: CASSPSLAGYGNTIYF
CDR3 DNA: TGTGCCAGCAGCCCATCGTTAGCGGGATATGGAAACACCATATATTTT

clone size: once
J gene: TRBJ1-1
D gene: .
V gene: TRBV10-3
CDR3 protein: CAISEGDTREAFF
CDR3 DNA: TGTGCCATCAGTGAGGGGGACACCCGTGAAGCTTTCTTT